The rows below give T cell receptor beta chains drawn from one sample of a study of blood T cell repertoires in COVID-19. Clones were sequenced by immunoSEQ multiplex PCR, and TCRdb holds only the in-frame ones, with some missing. The table lists approximately 390,000 clones, about 90% of them singletons. The source material was peripheral blood. These receptors came from a woman aged 60 to 75 with COVID-19, enrolled during active disease. Each CDR3 is given with its conserved first and last residue. Each record gives: V gene, clone size, D gene, CDR3 length, J gene, CDR3 protein, CDR3 DNA. A D gene is named only where the DNA matches it firmly. The size of a clone is reported for some rows only, either as once, few or many, or as a class for expanded clones.

>TRBV25-1|-|TRBD2|15|TRBJ2-3
CASSVAGGLTDTQYF
TGTGCCAGCAGTGTAGCGGGGGGCCTCACAGATACGCAGTATTTT
>TRBV7-2|-|TRBD1|15|TRBJ2-7
CASSHSVTGPYEQYF
TGTGCCAGCAGCCACTCGGTGACAGGGCCCTACGAGCAGTACTTC
>TRBV3-1/TRBV3-2|-|-|14|TRBJ2-7
CASSHTTGGSEQYF
TGTGCCAGCAGCCACACCACGGGGGGCAGCGAGCAGTACTTC
>TRBV28|-|TRBD2|16|TRBJ2-5
CASSFEPSGGGETQYF
TGTGCCAGCAGTTTCGAGCCTAGCGGGGGCGGGGAGACCCAGTACTTC
>TRBV20-1|-|-|12|TRBJ1-5
CSASRRGQPQHF
TGCAGTGCTAGTCGGAGAGGTCAGCCCCAGCATTTT
>TRBV5-1|-|-|15|TRBJ2-2
CASSLAGVNTGELFF
TGCGCCAGCAGCTTGGCAGGGGTGAACACCGGGGAGCTGTTTTTT
>TRBV27|once|-|14|TRBJ1-1
CASSLWEGNTEAFF
TGTGCCAGCAGTTTATGGGAGGGAAACACTGAAGCTTTCTTT
>TRBV7-2|-|-|13|TRBJ2-5
CASSFPSRETQYF
TGTGCCAGCAGCTTCCCTAGCCGGGAGACCCAGTACTTC
>TRBV19|-|-|14|TRBJ1-5
CASSIRQGNQPQHF
TGTGCCAGTAGTATTAGGCAGGGGAATCAGCCCCAGCATTTT
>TRBV6-5|-|-|12|TRBJ2-3
CASRHYTDTQYF
TGTGCCAGCAGACACTACACAGATACGCAGTATTTT
>TRBV10-3|-|-|15|TRBJ1-2
CAISESGQGNYGYTF
TGTGCCATCAGTGAGTCGGGCCAGGGAAACTATGGCTACACCTTC
>TRBV4-1|-|-|15|TRBJ2-2
CASSQVVANTGELFF
TGCGCCAGCAGCCAAGTTGTAGCGAACACCGGGGAGCTGTTTTTT
>TRBV28|-|-|12|TRBJ1-1
CASREGVAEAFF
TGTGCCAGCAGAGAGGGAGTCGCTGAAGCTTTCTTT
>TRBV5-1|-|-|15|TRBJ2-7
CASSLADINNYEQYF
TGCGCCAGCAGCTTGGCCGATATAAACAACTACGAGCAGTACTTC
>TRBV7-2|-|-|14|TRBJ2-2
CASSSGLYTGELFF
TGTGCCAGCAGCTCGGGACTCTACACCGGGGAGCTGTTTTTT
>TRBV21-1|-|-|15|TRBJ1-1
CASSNRQGRNTEAFF
TGTGCCAGCAGCAATCGACAGGGTAGAAACACTGAAGCTTTCTTT
>TRBV5-5|-|TRBD1|15|TRBJ1-2
CASSLTTGGEYGYTF
TGTGCCAGCAGCTTAACGACAGGGGGTGAATATGGCTACACCTTC
>TRBV27|-|-|12|TRBJ1-1
CAHTRGDTEAFF
TGTGCCCATACACGGGGGGACACTGAAGCTTTCTTT
>TRBV7-2|-|TRBD2|15|TRBJ2-3
CASSFSSGGADTQYF
TGTGCCAGCAGCTTCTCTAGCGGGGGGGCTGATACGCAGTATTTT